This entry lists 21 T cell receptor beta chains sequenced from one sample in a study of early T cells in non-severe SARS-CoV-2 infection. TCRdb fed the 5' RACE reads into MiXCR, producing one record per CDR3 protein. The sample contains about 61,000 distinct CDR3 sequences, around 12% of which appear only once. The specimen was whole blood, collected at baseline. The receptors originated from an adult who was a healthcare worker with PCR-confirmed SARS-CoV-2 infection or an uninfected control (not recorded which). The donor label of this sample is uncertain.

The chain uses TRBV4-1 and TRBJ2-5, with TRBD2 identical over 10 bases. Trimming at V came to 0 bases and at J to 5 bases, leaving 12 bases not matched to a gene. Germline CDR1 reads MGHRA; CDR2 reads YSYEKL. CDR3 length: 18 residues. The CDR3 DNA reads as TGCGCCAGCAGCCAAGACCCCCTAGCGGGGGCCAGACGGGAGACCCAGTACTTC. It encodes CASSQDPLAGARRETQYF.

The chain recombines TRBV27 with TRBJ1-6, with D unclear. The CDR3 has 13 amino acids. V gave up 5 bases and J gave up 10 bases, with 12 bases separating them. Germline loops: CDR1 MNHEY, CDR2 SMNVEV (reference sequence). Here the CDR3 DNA reads TGTGCCAGCAGTCCTAACGGGGAATCACCCCTCCACTTT. Protein product: CASSPNGESPLHF.

This clonotype was seen at least ten times. The chain couples TRBV12-3 or TRBV12-4 to TRBJ1-5; 9 positions match TRBD1. The junction had 5 bases not matched to a gene; V was cut back by 6 bases and J by 2 bases. The CDR3 contains 15 residues. CDR3 residues: CASRQWTGGNQPQHF. In DNA form, the CDR3 reads TGTGCCAGCAGGCAATGGACAGGGGGCAATCAGCCCCAGCATTTT.

The chain carries TRBV5-6 and TRBJ1-5; the D is unclear. The germline CDR1 and CDR2 sequences are SGHDT and YYEEEE. V was clipped by 4 bases and J by 2 bases, with 10 bases between them. The CDR3 totals 14 residues. CDR3 amino acids: CASSTGGGNQPQHF. CDR3 DNA: TGTGCCAGCAGCACGGGTGGGGGCAATCAGCCCCAGCATTTT.

The sample holds many counts of this clonotype. The chain carries TRBV6-6 and TRBJ2-7; 12 bases align to TRBD2. The germline V gene has CDR1 MNHNY and CDR2 SVGAGI (reference sequence). V lost 5 bases, J lost 0 bases, and 2 bases stayed unmatched. The CDR3 length is 15 residues. This CDR3 reads CASSGLAGSSYEQYF. The DNA of the CDR3 is TGTGCCAGCAGTGGACTAGCGGGGAGCTCCTACGAGCAGTACTTC.

The chain uses TRBV5-6 and TRBJ1-5; 7 bases agree with TRBD1. Trimming cost V 0 bases and J 7 bases; bases outside gene matches: 7. The CDR3 loop spans 15 amino acids. CDR1 and CDR2 (germline): SGHDT, YYEEEE. CDR3: CASSLGGTASQPQHF. In DNA form, the CDR3 reads TGTGCCAGCAGCTTGGGAGGGACAGCAAGCCAGCCCCAGCATTTT.

The rearrangement uses TRBV29-1 and TRBJ1-3; 8 bases are shared with TRBD1. The CDR3 contains 16 residues. Germline CDR1 reads SQVTM; CDR2 reads ANQGSEA. J gave up 1 base and V 3 bases, and 8 bases lay outside the gene matches. The CDR3: CSVDIGNRGSGNTIYF. As DNA, the CDR3 is TGCAGCGTTGACATTGGTAACAGGGGGTCTGGAAACACCATATATTTT.

This clonotype was recorded a few times. The chain combines TRBV24-1 with TRBJ1-1; D is possibly TRBD1 (5 bases). Trimming cost V 7 bases and J 5 bases, with 19 bases left between them. Looked up from germline, CDR1 is KGHDR and CDR2 is SFDVKD. CDR3 length: 15 amino acids. CDR3 sequence reads: CATRDPAGSGTEAFF. CDR3 in DNA: TGTGCCACCAGAGATCCCGCAGGGAGCGGGACTGAAGCTTTCTTT.

This clonotype was detected only a few times. The CDR3 DNA sequence: TGCGCCAGCAGCATCTCCGGGACACCCCTAGCCAAAAACATTCAGTACTTC. Its translation is CASSISGTPLAKNIQYF. The gene calls are TRBV5-1 and TRBJ2-4; weak D call: TRBD1 (6 bases). Trimming shortened V by 4 bases and J by 0 bases, and 17 bases separated the two germline ends. The CDR3 runs 17 residues. CDR1 SGHRS and CDR2 YFSETQ come from the germline V gene.

The chain employs TRBV20-1 and TRBJ1-2; D remains unclear. The CDR3 spans 13 residues. The V and J ends lost 3 bases and 7 bases respectively, with 15 bases between them. Germline V gives CDR1 DFQATT, CDR2 SNEGSKA (reference sequence). DNA for the CDR3: TGCAGTGCTAGGGAGGGAGCCCGACCTGGCTACACCTTC. It specifies CSAREGARPGYTF.

This clonotype has at least ten counts. This rearrangement joins TRBV20-1 to TRBJ2-5; D unclear. This CDR3 spans 13 amino acids. Germline CDR1 reads DFQATT; CDR2 reads SNEGSKA (reference sequence). With 0 bases removed from V and 3 bases from J, the gap between germline ends came to 8 bases. CDR3: CSARDFRKETQYF. The CDR3 DNA follows: TGCAGTGCTAGAGATTTTAGAAAAGAGACCCAGTACTTC.

This clonotype has more than one count but fewer than ten. At one boundary the junction diverges from the germline segment, which might be a read error. Here the CDR3 DNA reads TGCGCCAGCAGGAGACTGGGACAGGTGGGCACAGATACGCAGTTTTTT. Amino acids: CASRRLGQVGTDTQFF. J is TRBJ2-3 and V is TRBV10-2, with 8 bases that match TRBD1. In germline, CDR1 is WSHSY, CDR2 SAAADI. The CDR3 spans 16 residues.

This chain uses TRBV12-3 or TRBV12-4 with TRBJ1-5, with TRBD1 as a possible D gene (6 bases). The V gene lost 6 bases and the J gene lost 3 bases, with 12 bases spanning the gap. This CDR3 is 14 amino acids long. Written as DNA, the CDR3 is TGTGCCAGCAGCAGGGGTCGCGCCAATCAGCCCCAGCATTTT. Its translation is CASSRGRANQPQHF.

This clonotype was counted between two and nine times. The chain couples TRBV5-4 to TRBJ2-5, with D possibly being TRBD1 or TRBD2 (5 bases each). Germline lookup yields CDR1 SGHNT and CDR2 YYREEE (reference sequence). The CDR3 loop spans 16 amino acids. The V gene lost 3 bases and the J gene lost 4 bases, with 19 bases spanning the gap. CDR3 amino acids: CASSWGSGLGRETQYF. The CDR3, as DNA: TGTGCCAGCAGCTGGGGGAGCGGTCTAGGCAGAGAGACCCAGTACTTC.

V gene TRBV12-3 or TRBV12-4 combines with J gene TRBJ2-2; no clear D gene. V shed 2 bases and J shed 6 bases, with 4 bases lying between them. This CDR3 is built from 12 residues. The CDR3 DNA reads as TGTGCCAGCAGTTTACCGCCCGGGGAGCTGTTTTTT. This sequence encodes CASSLPPGELFF.

This clonotype was observed a handful of times. This sequence joins TRBV7-2 and TRBJ1-1, with D uncertain. Per the germline V gene, CDR1 is SGHTA and CDR2 is FQGNSA. The germline V and J ends were trimmed by 1 base and 1 base, with 7 bases remaining between them. The CDR3 has 14 amino acids. The CDR3 DNA is TGTGCCAGCAGCTTAGTCCTGCGGAACACTGAAGCTTTCTTT. Translation gives CASSLVLRNTEAFF.

The chain is built from TRBV20-1 and TRBJ1-2, with a weak D call TRBD1 (6 bases). The CDR3 contains 14 residues. The germline V gene has CDR1 DFQATT and CDR2 SNEGSKA (reference sequence). Here the CDR3 DNA reads TGCAGACAAATACAGCCCCCGGACAGCCCTGGCTACACCTTC. This encodes CRQIQPPDSPGYTF.

Sample share makes this clonotype medium-sized. The V call is TRBV2, the J call TRBJ2-6; tentative D call: TRBD2 (5 bases). CDR1 and CDR2 (germline): SNHLY, FYNNEI. V lost 6 bases, J lost 0 bases, and 9 bases lay in between. The CDR3 has 15 residues. CDR3 coding DNA: TGTGCCAGCAGCGAGGGTTTCTCTGGGGCCAACGTCCTGACTTTC. Translated, it gives CASSEGFSGANVLTF.

V is TRBV20-1 and J is TRBJ1-4; D remains unclear. This CDR3 contains 14 residues. Germline loops: CDR1 DFQATT, CDR2 SNEGSKA (reference sequence). Trimming left V 3 bases short and J 1 base short, with 9 bases between. The CDR3 sequence is CSARYTGTNEKLFF. The DNA for the CDR3 is TGCAGTGCTAGGTACACCGGAACTAATGAAAAACTGTTTTTT.

The rearrangement links TRBV25-1 to TRBJ2-2, with 7 positions matching TRBD2. The germline V gene has CDR1 MGHDK and CDR2 SYGVNS. CDR3 size: 14 residues. The ends lost 4 bases at V and 4 bases at J; junction bases unmatched: 3. In nucleotides, the CDR3 is TGTGCCAGCAGTGGGCGGGGGATCACCGGGGAGCTGTTTTTT. Its translation: CASSGRGITGELFF.

This clonotype has more than one count but fewer than ten. This chain links TRBV7-9 with TRBJ1-1, with D possibly being TRBD1 (5 bases). From germline, CDR1 is SEHNR and CDR2 FQNEAQ (reference sequence). The CDR3 loop spans 14 amino acids. The V end lost 0 bases, the J end lost 0 bases, and 5 bases lay between the germline ends. The CDR3 DNA reads as TGTGCCAGCAGCTTAGCACAGGTGAACACTGAAGCTTTCTTT. It codes for CASSLAQVNTEAFF.